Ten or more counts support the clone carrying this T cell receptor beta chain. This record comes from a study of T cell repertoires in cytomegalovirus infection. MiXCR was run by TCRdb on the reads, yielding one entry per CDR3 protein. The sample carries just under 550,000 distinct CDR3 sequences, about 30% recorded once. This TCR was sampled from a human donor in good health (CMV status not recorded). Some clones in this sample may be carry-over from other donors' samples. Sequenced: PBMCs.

CDR3 nucleotide sequence: TGTGCCAGCAGCTTAGACGCCACAGATACGCAGTATTTT. This sequence encodes CASSLDATDTQYF. The gene calls are TRBV7-8 and TRBJ2-3; unclear D gene. This CDR3 has 13 residues. V was clipped by 1 base and J by 2 bases, with 4 bases between them. Germline V gene sequence: CDR1 SGHVS, CDR2 FQNEAQ.